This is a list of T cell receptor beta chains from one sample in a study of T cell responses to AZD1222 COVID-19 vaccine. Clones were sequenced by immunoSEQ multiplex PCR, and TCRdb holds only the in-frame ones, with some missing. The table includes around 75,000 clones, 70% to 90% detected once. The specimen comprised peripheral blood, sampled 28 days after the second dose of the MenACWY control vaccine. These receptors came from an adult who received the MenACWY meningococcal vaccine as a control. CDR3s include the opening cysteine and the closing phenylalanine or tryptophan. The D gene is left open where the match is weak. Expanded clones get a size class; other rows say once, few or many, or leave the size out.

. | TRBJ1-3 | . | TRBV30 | CAWSVGSGNTIYF | TGTGCCTGGAGTGTAGGGTCCGGAAACACCATATATTTT
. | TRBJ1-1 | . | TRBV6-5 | CASSYAPGVGNTEAFF | TGTGCCAGCAGTTACGCCCCCGGGGTTGGGAACACTGAAGCTTTCTTT
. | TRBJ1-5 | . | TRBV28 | CALSTSNQPQHF | TGTGCCTTATCCACGAGCAATCAGCCCCAGCATTTT
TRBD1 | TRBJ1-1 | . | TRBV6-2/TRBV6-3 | CASSYPSVGGLPEAFF | TGTGCCAGCAGTTACCCATCCGTAGGGGGCTTACCTGAAGCTTTCTTT
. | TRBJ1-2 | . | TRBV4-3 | CASSQEYEGYYGYTF | TGCGCCAGCAGCCAAGAGTACGAGGGATACTATGGCTACACCTTC
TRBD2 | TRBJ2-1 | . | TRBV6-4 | CASRPRGSGGLEEQFF | TGTGCCAGCAGGCCCCGGGGTAGCGGGGGCCTAGAGGAGCAGTTCTTC
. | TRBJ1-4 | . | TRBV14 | CASSRGETTNEKLFF | TGTGCCAGCAGCCGAGGGGAAACAACTAATGAAAAACTGTTTTTT
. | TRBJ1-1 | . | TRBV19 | CASIMGGGADTEAFF | TGTGCCAGTATCATGGGCGGGGGCGCGGACACTGAAGCTTTCTTT
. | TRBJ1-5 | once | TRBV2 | CASRPGQASNQPQHF | TGTGCCAGCAGACCGGGACAAGCTAGCAATCAGCCCCAGCATTTT
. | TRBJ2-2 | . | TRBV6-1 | CASSGGDPRTSGELFF | TGTGCCAGCAGTGGGGGGGATCCCCGTACTTCCGGGGAGCTGTTTTTT
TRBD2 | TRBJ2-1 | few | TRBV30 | CAGTSSYNEQFF | TGTGCCGGGACTAGCAGTTACAATGAGCAGTTCTTC
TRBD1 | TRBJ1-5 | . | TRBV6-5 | CASSRGGGGQPQHF | TGTGCCAGCAGCAGGGGGGGAGGCGGTCAGCCCCAGCATTTT
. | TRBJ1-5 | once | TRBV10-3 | CAISEGGTYSNQPQHF | TGTGCCATCAGTGAAGGTGGAACTTATAGCAATCAGCCCCAGCATTTT
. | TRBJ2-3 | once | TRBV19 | CASSPAGDTQYF | TGTGCCAGTAGTCCGGCGGGAGATACGCAGTATTTT
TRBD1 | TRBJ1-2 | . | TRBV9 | CASSPSGTGGPYGYTF | TGTGCCAGCAGCCCATCCGGGACAGGGGGTCCCTATGGCTACACCTTC
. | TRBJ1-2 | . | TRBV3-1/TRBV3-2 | CASSQERQGLGYTF | TGTGCCAGCAGCCAAGAGAGGCAGGGCCTTGGCTACACCTTC
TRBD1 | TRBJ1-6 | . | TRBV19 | CASKGDRVRSPLHF | TGTGCCAGTAAGGGAGACAGGGTCCGATCACCCCTCCACTTT
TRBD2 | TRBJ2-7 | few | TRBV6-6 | CASSISGGASEQYF | TGTGCCAGCAGCATTAGCGGGGGGGCGAGCGAGCAGTACTTC
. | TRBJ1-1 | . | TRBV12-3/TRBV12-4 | CASSVAAEAFF | TGTGCCAGCAGTGTCGCCGCTGAGGCTTTCTTT
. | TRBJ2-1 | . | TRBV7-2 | CASSLGSEQFF | TGTGCCAGCAGCTTGGGGTCTGAGCAGTTCTTC
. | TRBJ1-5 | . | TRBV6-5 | CASSYSWGRNQPQHF | TGTGCCAGCAGTTACTCTTGGGGTCGCAATCAGCCCCAGCATTTT
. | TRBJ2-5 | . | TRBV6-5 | CASSYDETQYF | TGTGCCAGCAGTTACGACGAGACCCAGTACTTC
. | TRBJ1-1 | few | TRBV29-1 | CSVRRAGTEAFF | TGCAGCGTTCGACGCGCGGGGACTGAAGCTTTCTTT
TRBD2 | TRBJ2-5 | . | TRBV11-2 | CASSPGRAGGFQETQYF | TGTGCCAGCAGCCCCGGGAGGGCGGGGGGCTTTCAAGAGACCCAGTACTTC
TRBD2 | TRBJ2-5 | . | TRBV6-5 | CASSYSTSGGEETQYF | TGTGCCAGCAGTTACTCGACTAGCGGGGGGGAGGAGACCCAGTACTTC
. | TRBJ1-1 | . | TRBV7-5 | CVRSSRTGVPEAFF | .
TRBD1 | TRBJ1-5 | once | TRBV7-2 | CASSKGGFSNQPQHF | TGTGCCAGCAGTAAAGGGGGCTTCAGCAATCAGCCCCAGCATTTT
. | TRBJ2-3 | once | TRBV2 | CASSEEAPSTDTQYF | TGTGCCAGCAGTGAGGAGGCACCTAGCACAGATACGCAGTATTTT
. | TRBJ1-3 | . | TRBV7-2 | CASSFGNTIYF | TGTGCCAGCAGCTTCGGAAACACCATATATTTT
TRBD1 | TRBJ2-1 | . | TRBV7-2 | CASSPTGETYNEQFF | TGTGCCAGCAGCCCCACAGGGGAAACCTACAATGAGCAGTTCTTC
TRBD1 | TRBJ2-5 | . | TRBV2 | CASSEQTGGRETQYF | TGTGCCAGCAGTGAGCAGACAGGGGGTCGAGAGACCCAGTACTTC
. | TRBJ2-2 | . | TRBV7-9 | CASSLGRTNTGELFF | TGTGCCAGCAGCTTAGGCAGGACAAACACCGGGGAGCTGTTTTTT
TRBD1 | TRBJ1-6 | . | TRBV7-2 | CASSLVGTGTSPLHF | TGTGCCAGCAGCTTAGTCGGGACAGGGACTTCACCCCTCCACTTT
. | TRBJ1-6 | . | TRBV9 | CASSAETGSNSPLHF | TGTGCCAGCAGCGCAGAAACAGGAAGTAATTCACCCCTCCACTTT
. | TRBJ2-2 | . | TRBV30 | CAWSVSRGPSWGTGELFF | TGTGCCTGGAGTGTCTCCAGGGGTCCTTCATGGGGAACCGGGGAGCTGTTTTTT
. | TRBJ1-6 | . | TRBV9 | CASSVSWGTSYNSPLHF | TGTGCCAGCAGCGTATCCTGGGGGACATCCTATAATTCACCCCTCCACTTT
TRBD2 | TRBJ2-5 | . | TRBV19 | CASRGTSGGAETQYF | TGTGCCAGTAGAGGGACTAGCGGGGGGGCGGAGACCCAGTACTTC
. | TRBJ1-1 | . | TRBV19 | CASSEEMNTEAFF | TGTGCCAGTTCGGAAGAGATGAACACTGAAGCTTTCTTT
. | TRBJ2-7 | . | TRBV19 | CASTPGGNEQYF | TGTGCCAGTACCCCTGGGGGCAACGAGCAGTACTTC
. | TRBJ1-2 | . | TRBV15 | CATSRDGGYGYTF | TGTGCCACCAGCAGAGATGGTGGCTATGGCTACACCTTC
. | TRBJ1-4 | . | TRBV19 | CASSPQPRGEKLFF | TGTGCCAGTAGTCCGCAGCCTAGAGGAGAAAAACTGTTTTTT
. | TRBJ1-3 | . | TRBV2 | CASSADMFSGNTIYF | TGTGCCAGCAGTGCGGACATGTTCTCTGGAAACACCATATATTTT
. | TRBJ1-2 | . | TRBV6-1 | CASSEDGQGYGYTF | TGTGCCAGCAGTGAAGATGGGCAGGGGTACGGCTACACCTTC
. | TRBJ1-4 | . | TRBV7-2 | CASSSSEGFTNEKLFF | TGTGCCAGCAGCTCCTCTGAGGGGTTTACTAATGAAAAACTGTTTTTT
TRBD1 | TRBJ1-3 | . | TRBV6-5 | CASSPGRGGNTIYF | TGTGCCAGCAGCCCGGGCAGGGGGGGAAACACCATATATTTT
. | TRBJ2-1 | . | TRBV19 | CASRRAGSYNEQFF | TGTGCCAGTAGGAGGGCCGGGTCCTACAATGAGCAGTTCTTC
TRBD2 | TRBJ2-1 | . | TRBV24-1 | CATSDHFGASGGLSSYNEQFF | TGTGCCACCAGTGATCATTTTGGCGCTAGCGGGGGTCTCAGCTCCTACAATGAGCAGTTCTTC
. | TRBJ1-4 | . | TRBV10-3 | CAISESIVDSANEKLFF | TGTGCCATCAGTGAGTCGATAGTAGACAGTGCTAATGAAAAACTGTTTTTT
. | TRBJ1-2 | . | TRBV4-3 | CASSQEYGYGYTF | TGCGCCAGCAGCCAAGAATACGGCTATGGCTACACCTTC
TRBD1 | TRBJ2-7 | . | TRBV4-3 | CASSQVTGRYEQYF | TGCGCCAGCAGCCAAGTGACAGGGCGGTACGAGCAGTACTTC
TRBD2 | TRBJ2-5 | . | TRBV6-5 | CASSKRGQETQYF | TGTGCCAGCTCCAAGCGGGGACAAGAGACCCAGTACTTC
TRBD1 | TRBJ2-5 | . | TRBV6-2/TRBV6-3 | CASSYPMAGGETQYF | TGTGCCAGCAGTTACCCGATGGCAGGGGGAGAGACCCAGTACTTC
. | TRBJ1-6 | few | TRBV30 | CAWSVQVRNSPLHF | TGTGCCTGGAGTGTACAAGTCAGGAATTCACCCCTCCACTTT
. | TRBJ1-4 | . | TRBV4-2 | CASSQERREKLFF | TGTGCCAGCAGCCAAGAACGGAGAGAAAAACTGTTTTTT
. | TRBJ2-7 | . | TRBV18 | CASSPTAAYEQYF | TGTGCCAGCTCACCGACAGCGGCCTACGAGCAGTACTTC
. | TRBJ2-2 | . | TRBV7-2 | CASSPGVGELFF | TGTGCCAGCAGTCCAGGGGTCGGGGAGCTGTTTTTT
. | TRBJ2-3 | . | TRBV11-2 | CASSKLKGPPTGTDTQYF | TGTGCCAGCAGCAAGCTTAAGGGTCCCCCAACTGGAACAGATACGCAGTATTTT
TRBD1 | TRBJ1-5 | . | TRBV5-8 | CASSPRTGPNQPQHF | TGTGCCAGCAGCCCCCGGACAGGGCCCAATCAGCCCCAGCATTTT
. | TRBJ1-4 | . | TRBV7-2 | CASTQGVWGPEKLFF | TGTGCCAGCACCCAGGGCGTTTGGGGGCCTGAAAAACTGTTTTTT
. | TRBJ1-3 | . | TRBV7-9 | CASSLDSSGGNTIYF | TGTGCCAGCAGCTTAGACAGCTCTGGGGGAAACACCATATATTTT